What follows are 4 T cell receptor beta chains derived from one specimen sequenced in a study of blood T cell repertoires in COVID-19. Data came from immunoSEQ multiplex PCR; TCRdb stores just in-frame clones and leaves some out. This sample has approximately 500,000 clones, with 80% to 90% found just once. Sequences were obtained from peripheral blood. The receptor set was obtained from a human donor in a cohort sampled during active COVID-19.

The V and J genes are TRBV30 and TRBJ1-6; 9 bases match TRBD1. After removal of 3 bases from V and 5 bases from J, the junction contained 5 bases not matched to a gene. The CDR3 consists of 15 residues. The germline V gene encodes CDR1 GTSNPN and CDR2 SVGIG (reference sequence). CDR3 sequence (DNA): TGTGCCTGGAGGTTACAGGGGGCTGATAATTCACCCCTCCACTTT. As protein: CAWRLQGADNSPLHF.

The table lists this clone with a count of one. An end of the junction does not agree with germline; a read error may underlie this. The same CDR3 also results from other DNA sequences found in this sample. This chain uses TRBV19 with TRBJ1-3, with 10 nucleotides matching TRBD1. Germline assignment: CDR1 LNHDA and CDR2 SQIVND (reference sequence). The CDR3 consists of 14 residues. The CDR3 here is CASSDRGRGNTIYF. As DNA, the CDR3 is TGTGCCAGTAGCGACAGGGGGCGAGGAAACACTATATATTTT.

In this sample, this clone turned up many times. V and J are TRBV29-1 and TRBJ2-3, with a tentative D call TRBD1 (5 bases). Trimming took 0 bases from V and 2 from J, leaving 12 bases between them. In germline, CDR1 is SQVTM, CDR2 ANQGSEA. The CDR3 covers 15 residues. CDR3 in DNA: TGCAGCGTTGAAGATCGACAGCCGTTCACAGATACGCAGTATTTT. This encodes CSVEDRQPFTDTQYF.

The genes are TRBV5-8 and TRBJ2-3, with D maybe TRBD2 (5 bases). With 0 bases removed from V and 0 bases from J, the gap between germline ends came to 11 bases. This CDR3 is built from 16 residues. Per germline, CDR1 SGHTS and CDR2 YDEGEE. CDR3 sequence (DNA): TGTGCCAGCAGCTTGGCCACGCGGGCAAGCACAGATACGCAGTATTTT. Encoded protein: CASSLATRASTDTQYF.